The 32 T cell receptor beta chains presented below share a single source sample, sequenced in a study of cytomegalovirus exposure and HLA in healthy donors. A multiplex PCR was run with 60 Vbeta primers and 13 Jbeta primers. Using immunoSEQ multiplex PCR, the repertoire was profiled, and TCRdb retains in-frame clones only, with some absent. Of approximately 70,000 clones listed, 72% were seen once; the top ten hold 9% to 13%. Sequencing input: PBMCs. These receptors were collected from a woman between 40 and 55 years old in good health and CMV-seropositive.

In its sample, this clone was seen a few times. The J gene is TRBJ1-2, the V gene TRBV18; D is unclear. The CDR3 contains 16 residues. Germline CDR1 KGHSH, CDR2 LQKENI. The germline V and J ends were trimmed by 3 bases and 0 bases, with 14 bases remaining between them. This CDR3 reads CASSPEEVGSNYGYTF. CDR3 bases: TGTGCCAGCTCACCGGAGGAGGTGGGGTCTAACTATGGCTACACCTTC.

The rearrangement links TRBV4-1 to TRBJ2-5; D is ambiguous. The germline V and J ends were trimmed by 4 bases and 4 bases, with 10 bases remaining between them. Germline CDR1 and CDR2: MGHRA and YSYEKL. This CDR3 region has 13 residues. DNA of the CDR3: TGCGCCAGCAGCCGAGAGAACAGAGAGACCCAGTACTTC. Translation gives CASSRENRETQYF.

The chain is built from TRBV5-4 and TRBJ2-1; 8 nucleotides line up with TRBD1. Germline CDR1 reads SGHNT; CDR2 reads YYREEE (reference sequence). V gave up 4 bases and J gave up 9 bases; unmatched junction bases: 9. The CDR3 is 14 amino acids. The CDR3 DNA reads TGTGCCAGCAGCCCCGGGACAGGCCCCAGTGAGCAGTTCTTC. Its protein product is CASSPGTGPSEQFF. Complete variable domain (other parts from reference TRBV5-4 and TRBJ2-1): ETGVTQSPTHLIKTRGQQVTLRCSSQSGHNTVSWYQQALGQGPQFIFQYYREEENGRGNFPPRFSGLQFPNYSSELNVNALELDDSALYLCASSPGTGPSEQFFGPGTRLTVL.

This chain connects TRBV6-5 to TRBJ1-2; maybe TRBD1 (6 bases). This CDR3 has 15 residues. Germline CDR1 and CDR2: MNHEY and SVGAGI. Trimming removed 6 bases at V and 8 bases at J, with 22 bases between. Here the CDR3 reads CASSLSVTGIGGYTF. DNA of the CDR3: TGTGCCAGCAGCCTGTCAGTGACAGGTATCGGCGGCTACACCTTC.

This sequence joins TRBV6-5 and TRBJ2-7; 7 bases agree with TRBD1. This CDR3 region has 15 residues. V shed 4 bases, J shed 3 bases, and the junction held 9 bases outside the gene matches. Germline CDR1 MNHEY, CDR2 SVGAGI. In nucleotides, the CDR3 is TGTGCCAGCAGTTTCACCGGGACAGTCCTCTACGAGCAGTACTTC. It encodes CASSFTGTVLYEQYF.

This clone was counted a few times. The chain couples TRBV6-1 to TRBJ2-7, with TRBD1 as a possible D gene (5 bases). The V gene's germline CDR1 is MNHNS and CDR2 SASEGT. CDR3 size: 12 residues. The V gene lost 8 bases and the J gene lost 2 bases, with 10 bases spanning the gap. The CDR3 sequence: CASGDSTYEQYF. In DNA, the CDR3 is TGTGCCAGCGGAGACAGTACCTACGAGCAGTACTTC.

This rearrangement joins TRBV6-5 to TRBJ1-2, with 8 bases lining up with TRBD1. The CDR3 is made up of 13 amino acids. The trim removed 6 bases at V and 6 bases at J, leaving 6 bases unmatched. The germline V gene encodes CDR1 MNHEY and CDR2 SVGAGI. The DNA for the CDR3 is TGTGCCAGCAGCCGACAGGGGACGAATGGCTACACCTTC. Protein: CASSRQGTNGYTF.

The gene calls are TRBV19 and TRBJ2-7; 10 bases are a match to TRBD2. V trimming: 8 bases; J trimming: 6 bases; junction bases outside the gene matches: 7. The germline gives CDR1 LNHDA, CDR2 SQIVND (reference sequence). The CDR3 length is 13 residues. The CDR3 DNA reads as TGTGCCAGTGGGGTAGCGGGGGGACCCGAGCAGTACTTC. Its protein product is CASGVAGGPEQYF. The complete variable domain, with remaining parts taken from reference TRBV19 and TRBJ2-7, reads DGGITQSPKYLFRKEGQNVTLSCEQNLNHDAMYWYRQDPGQGLRLIYYSQIVNDFQKGDIAEGYSVSREKKESFPLTVTSAQKNPTAFYLCASGVAGGPEQYFGPGTRLTVT.

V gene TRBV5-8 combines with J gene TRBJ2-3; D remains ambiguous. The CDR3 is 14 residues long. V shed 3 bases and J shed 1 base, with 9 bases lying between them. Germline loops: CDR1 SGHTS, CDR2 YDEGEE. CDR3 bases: TGTGCCAGCAGCTCCACTTCTGGCACAGATACGCAGTATTTT. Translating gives CASSSTSGTDTQYF.

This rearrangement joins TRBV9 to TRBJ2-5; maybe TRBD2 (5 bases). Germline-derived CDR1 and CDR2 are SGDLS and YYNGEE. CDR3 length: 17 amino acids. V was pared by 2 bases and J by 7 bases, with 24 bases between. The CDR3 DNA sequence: TGTGCCAGCAGCGTTGGGCTAGCCCCGTCGGGAAAAGGGACCCAGTACTTC. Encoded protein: CASSVGLAPSGKGTQYF.

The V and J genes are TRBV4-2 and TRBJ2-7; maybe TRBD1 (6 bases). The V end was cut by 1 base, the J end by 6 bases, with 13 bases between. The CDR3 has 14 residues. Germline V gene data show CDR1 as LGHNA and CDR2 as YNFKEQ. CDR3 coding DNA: TGTGCCAGCAGCCAAGCTGGGGGCGGATTCGAGCAGTACTTC. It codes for CASSQAGGGFEQYF.

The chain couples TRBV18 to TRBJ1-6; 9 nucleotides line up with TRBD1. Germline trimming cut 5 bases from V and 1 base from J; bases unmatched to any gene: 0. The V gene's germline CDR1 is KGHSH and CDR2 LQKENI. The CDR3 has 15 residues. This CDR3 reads CASSGQGSYNSPLHF. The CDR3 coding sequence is TGTGCCAGCTCAGGACAGGGGTCCTATAATTCACCCCTCCACTTT.

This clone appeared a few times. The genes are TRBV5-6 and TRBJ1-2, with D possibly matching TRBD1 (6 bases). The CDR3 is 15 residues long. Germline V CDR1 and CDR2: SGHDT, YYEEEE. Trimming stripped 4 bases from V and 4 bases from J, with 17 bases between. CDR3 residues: CASSPNAGAIYGYTF. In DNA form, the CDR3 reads TGTGCCAGCAGCCCCAATGCGGGGGCTATCTATGGCTACACCTTC. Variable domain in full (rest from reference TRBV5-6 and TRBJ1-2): DAGVTQSPTHLIKTRGQQVTLRCSPKSGHDTVSWYQQALGQGPQFIFQYYEEEERQRGNFPDRFSGHQFPNYSSELNVNALLLGDSALYLCASSPNAGAIYGYTFGSGTRLTVV.

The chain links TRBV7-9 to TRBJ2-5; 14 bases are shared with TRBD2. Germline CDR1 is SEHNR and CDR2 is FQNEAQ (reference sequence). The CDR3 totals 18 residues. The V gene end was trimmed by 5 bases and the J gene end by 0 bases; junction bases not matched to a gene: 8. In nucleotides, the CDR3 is TGTGCCAGCAGCCCGGGACTAGCGGGGGACGTGAACCAAGAGACCCAGTACTTC. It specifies CASSPGLAGDVNQETQYF.

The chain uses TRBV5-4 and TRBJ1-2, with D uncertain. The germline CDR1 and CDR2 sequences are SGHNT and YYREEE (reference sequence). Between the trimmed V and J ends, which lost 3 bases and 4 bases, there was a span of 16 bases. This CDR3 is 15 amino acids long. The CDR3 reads CASSSASSLFYGYTF. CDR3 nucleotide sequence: TGTGCCAGCAGCTCTGCATCCAGTTTGTTCTATGGCTACACCTTC.

CDR3 loop: CASSDWGQKETQYF. CDR3 nucleotide sequence: TGTGCCAGCAGTGACTGGGGACAGAAAGAGACCCAGTACTTC. The chain couples TRBV6-4 to TRBJ2-5; TRBD1 matches 7 bases. From germline, CDR1 is MRHNA and CDR2 SNTAGT. This CDR3 region has 14 residues. V trimming: 1 base; J trimming: 3 bases; junction bases outside the gene matches: 2.

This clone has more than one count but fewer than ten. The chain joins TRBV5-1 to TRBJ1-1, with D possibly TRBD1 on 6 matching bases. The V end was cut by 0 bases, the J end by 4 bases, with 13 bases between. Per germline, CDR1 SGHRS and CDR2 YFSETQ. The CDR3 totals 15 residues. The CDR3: CASSLDGGRGTEAFF. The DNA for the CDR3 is TGCGCCAGCAGCTTGGATGGGGGCAGAGGCACTGAAGCTTTCTTT.

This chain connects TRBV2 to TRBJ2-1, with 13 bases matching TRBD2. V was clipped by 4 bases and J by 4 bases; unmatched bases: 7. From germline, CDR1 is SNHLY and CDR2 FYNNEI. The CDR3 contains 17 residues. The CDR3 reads CASSATGTSGVYNEQFF. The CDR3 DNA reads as TGTGCCAGCAGTGCAACCGGGACTAGCGGGGTGTACAATGAGCAGTTCTTC.

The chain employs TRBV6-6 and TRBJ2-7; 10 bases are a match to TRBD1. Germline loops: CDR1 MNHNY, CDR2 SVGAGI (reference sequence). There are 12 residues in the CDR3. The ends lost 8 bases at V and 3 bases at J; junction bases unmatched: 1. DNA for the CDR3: TGTGCCAGCGGGACAGGGGTCTACGAGCAGTACTTC. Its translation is CASGTGVYEQYF.

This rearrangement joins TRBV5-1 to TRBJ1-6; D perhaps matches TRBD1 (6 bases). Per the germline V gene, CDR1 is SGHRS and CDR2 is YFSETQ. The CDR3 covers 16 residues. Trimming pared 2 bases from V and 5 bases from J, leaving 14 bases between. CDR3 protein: CASSFGPTGNNSPLHF. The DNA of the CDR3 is TGCGCCAGCAGCTTCGGGCCCACAGGGAATAATTCACCCCTCCACTTT.

This CDR3 is CASSEVRGRETQYF. The CDR3 coding sequence is TGTGCCAGCAGTGAAGTCCGGGGGAGAGAGACCCAGTACTTC. The chain combines TRBV6-1 with TRBJ2-5; possibly TRBD2 for D (6 bases). This CDR3 has 14 amino acids. The V end lost 1 base, the J end lost 4 bases, and 10 bases lay between the germline ends. CDR1 MNHNS and CDR2 SASEGT come from the germline V gene.

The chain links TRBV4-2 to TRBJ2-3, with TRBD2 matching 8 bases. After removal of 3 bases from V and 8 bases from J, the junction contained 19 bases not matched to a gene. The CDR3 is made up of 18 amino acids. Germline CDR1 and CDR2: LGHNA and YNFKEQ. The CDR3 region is CASSHRPPRGGPNVTQYF. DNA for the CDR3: TGTGCCAGCAGCCACCGACCCCCACGGGGGGGGCCTAACGTTACGCAGTATTTT.

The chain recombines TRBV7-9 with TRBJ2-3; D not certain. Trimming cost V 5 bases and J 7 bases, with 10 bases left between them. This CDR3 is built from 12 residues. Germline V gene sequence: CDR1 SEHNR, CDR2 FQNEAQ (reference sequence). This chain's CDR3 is CASSIERYTQYF. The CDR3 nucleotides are TGTGCCAGCAGCATCGAGCGTTATACGCAGTATTTT.

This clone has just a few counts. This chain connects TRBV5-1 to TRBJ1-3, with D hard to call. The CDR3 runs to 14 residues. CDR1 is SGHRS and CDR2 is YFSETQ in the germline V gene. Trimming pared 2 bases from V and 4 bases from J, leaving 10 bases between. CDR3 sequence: CASSFGDKGNTIYF. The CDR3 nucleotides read TGCGCCAGCAGCTTTGGAGATAAGGGAAACACCATATATTTT.

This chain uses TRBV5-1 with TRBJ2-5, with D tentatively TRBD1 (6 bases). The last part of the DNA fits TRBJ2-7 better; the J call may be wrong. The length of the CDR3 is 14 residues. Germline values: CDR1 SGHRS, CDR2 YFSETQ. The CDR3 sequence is CASREPDSSYEQYF. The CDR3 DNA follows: TGCGCCAGCAGGGAGCCGGACAGCTCCTACGAGCAGTACTTC.

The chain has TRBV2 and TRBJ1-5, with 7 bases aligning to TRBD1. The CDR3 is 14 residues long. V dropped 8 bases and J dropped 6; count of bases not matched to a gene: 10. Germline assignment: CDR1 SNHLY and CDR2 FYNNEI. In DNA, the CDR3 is TGTGCCAGCCGGGAGGGACAGAACGGTCAGCCCCAGCATTTT. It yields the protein CASREGQNGQPQHF.

The CDR3 DNA sequence: TGCGCCAGCAGCCCGCGGGAGGGGGAAATGGGCTATGGCTACACCTTC. Translation gives CASSPREGEMGYGYTF. V and J are TRBV5-1 and TRBJ1-2; perhaps TRBD1 as D (6 bases). V was pared by 4 bases and J by 4 bases, with 20 bases between. Per germline, CDR1 SGHRS and CDR2 YFSETQ. This CDR3 has 16 amino acids.

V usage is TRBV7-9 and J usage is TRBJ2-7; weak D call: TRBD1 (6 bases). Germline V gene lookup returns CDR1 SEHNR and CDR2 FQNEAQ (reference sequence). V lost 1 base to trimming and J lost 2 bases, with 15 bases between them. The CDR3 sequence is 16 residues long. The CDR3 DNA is TGTGCCAGCAGCTTAGAGACAGGCCGCTATACCTACGAGCAGTACTTC. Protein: CASSLETGRYTYEQYF.

The CDR3 region has the DNA TGTGCCAGCGCTGAGGAATCCTGCACCTTC. The encoded protein is CASAEESCTF. This chain links TRBV2 with TRBJ1-2; no reliable D call. CDR3 length: 10 residues. The germline V and J ends were trimmed by 8 bases and 13 bases, with 14 bases remaining between them. The V gene's germline CDR1 is SNHLY and CDR2 FYNNEI.

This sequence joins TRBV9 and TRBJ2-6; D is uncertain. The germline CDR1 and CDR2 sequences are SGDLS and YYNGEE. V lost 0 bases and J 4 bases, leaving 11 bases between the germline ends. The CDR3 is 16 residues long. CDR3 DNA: TGTGCCAGCAGCGTAGACGCCGTTCGGGGGGCCAACGTCCTGACTTTC. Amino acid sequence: CASSVDAVRGANVLTF.

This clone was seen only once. CDR3 sequence (DNA): TGTGCCAGCAGCAGGACTAGCGGGGGTACCAATGAGCAGTTCTTC. Amino acid sequence: CASSRTSGGTNEQFF. This chain uses TRBV6-5 with TRBJ2-1; 13 nucleotides align to TRBD2. Germline CDR1 and CDR2: MNHEY and SVGAGI. The junction had 5 bases not matched to a gene; V was cut back by 6 bases and J by 6 bases. The CDR3 has 15 amino acids.

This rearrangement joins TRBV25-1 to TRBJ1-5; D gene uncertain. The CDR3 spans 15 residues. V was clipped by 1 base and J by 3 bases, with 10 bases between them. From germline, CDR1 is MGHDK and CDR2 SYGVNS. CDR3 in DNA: TGTGCCAGCAGTGAATCTACAGTATACAATCAGCCCCAGCATTTT. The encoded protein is CASSESTVYNQPQHF.